The TCR beta chain under discussion was sequenced for a study of hypomethylating agent response in myelodysplastic syndrome (dated by TCRdb to the early 2020s). General notes on the study: Patients were treated with the hypomethylating agents azacitidine (about 70% of the 11) or decitabine (3 of 11). The cohort was composed of ten or so male and 2 female myelodysplastic syndrome patients. Patients had a mean age of approximately 72 +/- 6.3 years, and a diploid cytogenetic profile was the most common. The most frequent mutation was TET2, found in 5 of 11 patients. About five patients did not respond, whereas roughly six responded with either complete response or hematologic improvement. Response was defined as complete response or hematologic improvement, and any patient who met neither criterion was considered a non-responder. General study outcomes and caveats: Possible recognition of novel MDS antigens by the shared GLIPH2 clusters was not confirmed, and experimental validation of that possible recognition is needed. Responders more often showed novel clonotypes emerging, while non-responders displayed more contracted clonotypes after treatment. No significant change in richness, rarefaction diversity or clonality was detected after hypomethylating agent treatment, either across all patients or within response groups. Only about a dozen patients were analyzed, making the cohort small. Healthy control donors were not age-matched to MDS patients, which could have impacted the MDS versus healthy comparison.

Notes on this clone: Its antigen has not been determined. The record has no base qualities; no much larger clone is one base away.

Bulk bone marrow was analyzed without sorting T-cell subsets. Bone marrow from about a dozen myelodysplastic syndrome patients, collected before and after hypomethylating agent therapy, underwent immunosequencing of the TCR beta CDR3 regions. For longitudinal repertoire tracking, every patient provided one baseline bone marrow and two to three bone marrows collected at different post-treatment timepoints. Genomic DNA was isolated from whole bone marrow, and DNA quality was assessed with TapeStation, NanoDrop OneC and PicoGreen assays. Deletion took 4 bases off V and 7 bases off J, with a span of 26 bases between the germline ends. The cysteine opens and the phenylalanine closes a CDR3 of 17 amino acids. Left in the record is the CDR3 DNA by itself, 51 bases read in frame from the first base. CDR1 and CDR2 (MDHEN, SYDVKM) derive from the germline V gene. Library creation used the immunoSEQ multiplex PCR assay. Survey resolution was applied, with two replicates of around 200 ng each being run for a total of approximately 400 ng of DNA per sample. Rearranged TCRB sequences in genomic DNA were detected with the hsTCRB kit using multiplex PCR primers targeting V and J genes. In the first PCR, the CDR3 region was amplified for about 30 cycles with the QIAGEN Multiplex PCR Kit. An 8-cycle second PCR added sample barcodes and Illumina adapters to each replicate. Pooled libraries were quantified with a QuantStudio 6 and the KAPA library quantification kit. Approximately 16 pM of pooled libraries was sequenced on an Illumina MiSeq using 156-cycle single-end reads and a 15-cycle index read. Regarding the original processing steps: VDJdb annotation flagged less than 2% of 168,753 unique clonotypes as previously reported viral-epitope-specific. The immunoSEQ Data Assistant and immunoSEQ Analyzer turned the raw reads into TCRB repertoires that were normalized and annotated. Clonotypes were analyzed with the immunarch R package version 0.6.5 and BioAnalyzer. Richness was estimated after downsampling every repertoire to the clone count of the smallest repertoire. Clonotypes were sorted into expanded, contracted or novel categories with Fisher's exact tests, where novel meant the clonotype had zero frequency before treatment. Significantly changed CDR3 beta sequences were clustered with GLIPH2 using simulation_depth=1000 and kmer_min_depth=3, and CDR3s shorter than five residues were excluded. TCRdb carries this immuneACCESS record with in-frame sequences only. Its versions omit some clonotypes, under half of them owing to an unresolved V gene in the studies checked, with the rest unexplained. The D gene and trimming were derived from the DNA, and the V and J assignments and clone size from that table. The sample has roughly 9,800 clones on record, more than 80% of them singletons. The ten largest clones take up 3% to 4% of the sample.

This specimen consisted of bone marrow, obtained before or after starting hypomethylating agent treatment for myelodysplastic syndrome (not recorded which). The chain uses TRBV28 and TRBJ2-7; D gene: possibly TRBD2, on 6 matching bases. The clonotype was recovered from a human donor with myelodysplastic syndrome. CDR3 region: CASSSGDSASPIWEQYF. The nucleotide sequence is TGTGCCAGCAGTTCCGGGGACTCTGCTTCCCCCATTTGGGAGCAGTACTTC. Here the CDR3 is joined to the reference TRBV28 and TRBJ2-7 genes, and the full variable domain is: DVKVTQSSRYLVKRTGEKVFLECVQDMDHENMFWYRQDPGLGLRLIYFSYDVKMKEKGDIPEGYSVSREKKERFSLILESASTNQTSMYLCASSSGDSASPIWEQYFGPGTRLTVT.